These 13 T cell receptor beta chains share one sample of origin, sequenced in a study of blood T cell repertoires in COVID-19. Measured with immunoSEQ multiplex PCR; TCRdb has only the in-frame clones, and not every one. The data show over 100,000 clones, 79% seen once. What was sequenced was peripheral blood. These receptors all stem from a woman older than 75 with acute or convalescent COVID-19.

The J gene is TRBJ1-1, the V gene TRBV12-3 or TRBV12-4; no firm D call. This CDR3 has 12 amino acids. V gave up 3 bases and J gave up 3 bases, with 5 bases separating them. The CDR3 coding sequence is TGTGCCAGCAGTTTCGCAGACACTGAAGCTTTCTTT. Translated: CASSFADTEAFF.

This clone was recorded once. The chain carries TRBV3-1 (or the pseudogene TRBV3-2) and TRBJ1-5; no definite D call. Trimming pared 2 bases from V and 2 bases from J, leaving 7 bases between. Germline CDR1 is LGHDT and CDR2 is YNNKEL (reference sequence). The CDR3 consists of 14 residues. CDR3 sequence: CASSQRHCNQPQHF. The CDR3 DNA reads TGTGCCAGCAGCCAAAGACACTGCAATCAGCCCCAGCATTTT.

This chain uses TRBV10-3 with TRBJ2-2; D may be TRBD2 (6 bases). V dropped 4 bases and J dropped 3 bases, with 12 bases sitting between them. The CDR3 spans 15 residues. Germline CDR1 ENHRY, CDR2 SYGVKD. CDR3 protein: CAISAPPSDTGELFF. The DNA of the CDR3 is TGTGCCATCAGTGCTCCCCCTAGCGACACCGGGGAGCTGTTTTTT.

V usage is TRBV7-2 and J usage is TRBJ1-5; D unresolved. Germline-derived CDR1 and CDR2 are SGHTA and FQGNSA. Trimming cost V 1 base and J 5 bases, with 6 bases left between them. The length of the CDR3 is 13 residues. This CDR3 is CASSLVRDQPQHF. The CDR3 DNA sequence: TGTGCCAGCAGCTTAGTGAGGGATCAGCCCCAGCATTTT.

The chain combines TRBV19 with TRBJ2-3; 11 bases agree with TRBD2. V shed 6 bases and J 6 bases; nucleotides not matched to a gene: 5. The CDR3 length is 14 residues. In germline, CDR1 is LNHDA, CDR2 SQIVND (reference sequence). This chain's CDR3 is CASRQLAGADTQYF. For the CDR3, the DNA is TGTGCCAGTAGGCAACTAGCGGGAGCCGATACGCAGTATTTT.

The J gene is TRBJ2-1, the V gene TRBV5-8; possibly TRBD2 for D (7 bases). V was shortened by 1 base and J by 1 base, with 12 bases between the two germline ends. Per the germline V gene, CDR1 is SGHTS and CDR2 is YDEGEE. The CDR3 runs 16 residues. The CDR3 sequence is CASSLWGGASYNEQFF. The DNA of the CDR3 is TGTGCCAGCAGCTTGTGGGGGGGCGCGTCCTACAATGAGCAGTTCTTC. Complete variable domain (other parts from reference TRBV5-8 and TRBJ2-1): EAGVTQSPTHLIKTRGQQATLRCSPISGHTSVYWYQQALGLGLQFLLWYDEGEERNRGNFPPRFSGRQFPNYSSELNVNALELEDSALYLCASSLWGGASYNEQFFGPGTRLTVL.

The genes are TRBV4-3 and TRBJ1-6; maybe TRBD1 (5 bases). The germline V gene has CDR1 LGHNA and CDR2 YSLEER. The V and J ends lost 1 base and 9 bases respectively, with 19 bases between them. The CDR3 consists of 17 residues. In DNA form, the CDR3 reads TGCGCCAGCAGCCAAGGGGGGGGTGAATACCTCAGTTCACCCCTCCACTTT. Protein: CASSQGGGEYLSSPLHF.

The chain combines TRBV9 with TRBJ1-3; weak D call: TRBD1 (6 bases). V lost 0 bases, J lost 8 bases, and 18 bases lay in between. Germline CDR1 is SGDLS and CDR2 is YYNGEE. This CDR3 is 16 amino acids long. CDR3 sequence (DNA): TGTGCCAGCAGCGTAGCTGCAGGGGATCTAGGGGACACCATATATTTT. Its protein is CASSVAAGDLGDTIYF. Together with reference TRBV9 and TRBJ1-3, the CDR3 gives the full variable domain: DSGVTQTPKHLITATGQRVTLRCSPRSGDLSVYWYQQSLDQGLQFLIQYYNGEERAKGNILERFSAQQFPDLHSELNLSSLELGDSALYFCASSVAAGDLGDTIYFGEGSWLTVV.

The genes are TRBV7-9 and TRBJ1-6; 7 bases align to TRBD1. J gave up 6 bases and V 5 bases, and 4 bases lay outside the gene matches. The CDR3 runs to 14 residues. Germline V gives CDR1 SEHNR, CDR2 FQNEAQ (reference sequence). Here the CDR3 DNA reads TGTGCCAGCAGCCCGGGACAGTTTAATTCACCCCTCCACTTT. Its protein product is CASSPGQFNSPLHF.

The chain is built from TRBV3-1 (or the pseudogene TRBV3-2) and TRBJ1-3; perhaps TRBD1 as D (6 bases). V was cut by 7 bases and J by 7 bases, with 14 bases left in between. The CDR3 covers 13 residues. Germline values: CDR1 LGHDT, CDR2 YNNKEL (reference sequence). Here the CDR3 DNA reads TGTGCCAGCACCAGGGGTCGCGGGAACACCATATATTTT. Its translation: CASTRGRGNTIYF.

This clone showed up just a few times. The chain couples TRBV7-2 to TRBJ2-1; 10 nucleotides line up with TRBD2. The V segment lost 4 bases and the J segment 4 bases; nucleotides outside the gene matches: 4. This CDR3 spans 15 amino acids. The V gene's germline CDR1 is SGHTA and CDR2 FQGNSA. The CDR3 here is CASSSSGGLYNEQFF. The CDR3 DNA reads TGTGCCAGCAGCTCTAGCGGGGGCCTTTACAATGAGCAGTTCTTC. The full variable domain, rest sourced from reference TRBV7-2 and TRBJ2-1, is GAGVSQSPSNKVTEKGKDVELRCDPISGHTALYWYRQSLGQGLEFLIYFQGNSAPDKSGLPSDRFSAERTGGSVSTLTIQRTQQEDSAVYLCASSSSGGLYNEQFFGPGTRLTVL.

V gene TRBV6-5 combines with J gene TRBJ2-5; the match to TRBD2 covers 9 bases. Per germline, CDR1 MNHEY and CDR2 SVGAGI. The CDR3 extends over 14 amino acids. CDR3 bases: TGTGCTGGGCGGCCTAGCGGGAACCAAGAGACCCAGTACTTC. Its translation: CAGRPSGNQETQYF.

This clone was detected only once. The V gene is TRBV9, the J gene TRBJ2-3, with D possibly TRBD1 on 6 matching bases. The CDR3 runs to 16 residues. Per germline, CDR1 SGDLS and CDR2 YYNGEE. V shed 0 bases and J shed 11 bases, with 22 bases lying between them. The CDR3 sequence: CASSVAPSSGAERQYF. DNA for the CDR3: TGTGCCAGCAGCGTAGCTCCCTCATCAGGGGCGGAGAGGCAGTATTTT.